This TCR beta chain was identified during a study of control samples from healthy donors and cancer patients. Measured with immunoSEQ multiplex PCR; TCRdb has only the in-frame clones, and not every one. Among around 70,000 clones listed, approximately 88% were seen once. Material for sequencing was PBMCs. This receptor was identified in a woman between 50 and 59 years old with colorectal cancer.

CDR3 in amino acids: CASSSGVFYNEQFF. In nucleotides, the CDR3 is TGTGCCAGCAGTTCGGGAGTTTTCTACAATGAGCAGTTCTTC. The chain employs TRBV28 and TRBJ2-1; the D gene is possibly TRBD2 (6 bases). V was trimmed by 4 bases and J by 3 bases, leaving 10 bases between them. This CDR3 is 14 amino acids long. The germline gives CDR1 MDHEN, CDR2 SYDVKM. Based on the CDR3 plus reference TRBV28 and TRBJ2-1, the full variable domain is DVKVTQSSRYLVKRTGEKVFLECVQDMDHENMFWYRQDPGLGLRLIYFSYDVKMKEKGDIPEGYSVSREKKERFSLILESASTNQTSMYLCASSSGVFYNEQFFGPGTRLTVL.